The 9 T cell receptor beta chains presented below share a single source sample, sequenced in a study of cytomegalovirus exposure and HLA in healthy donors. The PCR had 60 Vbeta and 13 Jbeta primers. The protocol was immunoSEQ multiplex PCR, while the TCRdb copy is restricted to in-frame clones and leaves out a portion. The sample totals fewer than 85,000 clones; its top ten clones hold less than 5.5%. Sequencing used PBMCs. The receptor set was obtained from a woman in her 40s in good health and CMV-seropositive.

The rearrangement uses TRBV5-4 and TRBJ1-1; 7 positions match TRBD1. J was trimmed by 3 bases and V by 0 bases; bases with no gene match: 17. The CDR3 loop spans 19 amino acids. CDR1 is SGHNT and CDR2 is YYREEE in the germline V gene (reference sequence). In DNA form, the CDR3 reads TGTGCCAGCAGCTTGGATGGGGCCAACAGGGGCCCATCTGACACTGAAGCTTTCTTT. The encoded protein is CASSLDGANRGPSDTEAFF.

CDR3 sequence: CASSLSSGLYITYEQYF. The CDR3, as DNA: TGTGCCAGCAGCTTAAGCAGTGGGCTCTATATAACCTACGAGCAGTACTTC. The genes are TRBV7-2 and TRBJ2-7, with D hard to call. V was cut by 2 bases and J by 2 bases, with 19 bases left in between. This CDR3 is built from 17 residues. CDR1 is SGHTA and CDR2 is FQGNSA in the germline V gene.

This sequence joins TRBV7-9 and TRBJ2-7; TRBD2 agrees at 10 bases. The CDR3 is 16 amino acids. Germline lookup yields CDR1 SEHNR and CDR2 FQNEAQ (reference sequence). V gave up 5 bases and J gave up 0 bases; unmatched junction bases: 7. The CDR3 loop reads CASSPPAGGRSYEQYF. CDR3 DNA: TGTGCCAGCAGCCCCCCAGCGGGGGGGCGCTCCTACGAGCAGTACTTC.

V gene TRBV7-8 combines with J gene TRBJ2-2, with 16 positions matching TRBD2. Germline assignment: CDR1 SGHVS and CDR2 FQNEAQ. The CDR3 covers 17 residues. After removal of 2 bases from V and 6 bases from J, the junction contained 3 bases not matched to a gene. The CDR3 region has the DNA TGTGCCAGCAGCTTAACCGGGACTAGCGGGAGGGCCGGGGAGCTGTTTTTT. Translation gives CASSLTGTSGRAGELFF.

V and J are TRBV9 and TRBJ2-7; D not certain. The V end was cut by 0 bases, the J end by 0 bases, with 10 bases between. In germline, CDR1 is SGDLS, CDR2 YYNGEE. This CDR3 is 15 amino acids long. CDR3 sequence: CASSVGGESSYEQYF. In nucleotides, the CDR3 is TGTGCCAGCAGCGTAGGAGGCGAGAGCTCCTACGAGCAGTACTTC. Based on the CDR3 plus reference TRBV9 and TRBJ2-7, the full variable domain is DSGVTQTPKHLITATGQRVTLRCSPRSGDLSVYWYQQSLDQGLQFLIQYYNGEERAKGNILERFSAQQFPDLHSELNLSSLELGDSALYFCASSVGGESSYEQYFGPGTRLTVT.

The chain joins TRBV6-1 to TRBJ2-5; a possible D gene is TRBD1 (6 bases). This CDR3 contains 15 residues. V dropped 7 bases and J dropped 2 bases, with 17 bases sitting between them. The V gene's germline CDR1 is MNHNS and CDR2 SASEGT. The DNA of the CDR3 is TGTGCCAGCACCGAGCGTCTGGACAGACAAGAGACCCAGTACTTC. As protein: CASTERLDRQETQYF.

CDR3 in amino acids: CAWKLAGGVDTQYF. CDR3 nucleotides: TGTGCCTGGAAACTAGCGGGAGGTGTAGATACGCAGTATTTT. This rearrangement joins TRBV30 to TRBJ2-3, with 12 bases aligning to TRBD2. J lost 5 bases, V lost 4 bases, and 4 bases had no gene match. CDR3 length equals 14 residues. The germline CDR1 and CDR2 sequences are GTSNPN and SVGIG (reference sequence).

J is TRBJ2-7 and V is TRBV2, with 8 bases that match TRBD1. The germline V gene encodes CDR1 SNHLY and CDR2 FYNNEI. Trimming at V came to 3 bases and at J to 3 bases, leaving 1 base not matched to a gene. There are 13 residues in the CDR3. DNA of the CDR3: TGTGCCAGCAGTGACGGACAGGGCTACGAGCAGTACTTC. Translated: CASSDGQGYEQYF.

The gene calls are TRBV6-1 and TRBJ1-2; a weak D match, TRBD1 (5 bases). This CDR3 is built from 16 residues. Deletions cut 2 bases from V and 4 bases from J, with 17 bases between. The germline CDR1 and CDR2 sequences are MNHNS and SASEGT. The DNA for the CDR3 is TGTGCCAGCAGTGAAACGAGCTCAGGGATGGCCTATGGCTACACCTTC. It codes for CASSETSSGMAYGYTF.